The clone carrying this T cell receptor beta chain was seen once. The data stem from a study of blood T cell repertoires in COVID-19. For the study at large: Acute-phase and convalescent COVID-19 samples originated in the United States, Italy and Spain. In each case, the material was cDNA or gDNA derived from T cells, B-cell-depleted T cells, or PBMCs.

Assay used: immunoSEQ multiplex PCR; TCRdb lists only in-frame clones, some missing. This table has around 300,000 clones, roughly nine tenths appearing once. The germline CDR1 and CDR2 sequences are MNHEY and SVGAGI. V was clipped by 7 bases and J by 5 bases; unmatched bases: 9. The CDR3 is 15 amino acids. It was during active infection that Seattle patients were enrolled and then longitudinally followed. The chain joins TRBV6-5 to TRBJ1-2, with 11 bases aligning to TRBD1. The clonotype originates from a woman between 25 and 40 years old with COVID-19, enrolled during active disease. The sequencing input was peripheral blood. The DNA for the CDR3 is TGTGCCAGCACCCTAGGGACAGGGGGAGAGTATGGCTACACCTTC. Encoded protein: CASTLGTGGEYGYTF.